A selection of T cell receptor beta chains follows, all from one sample in a study of cytomegalovirus exposure and HLA in healthy donors. Assay: immunoSEQ multiplex PCR; the TCRdb copy retains only in-frame clones and omits some. Seen here are about 110,000 clones, approximately 70% observed once, and the top ten hold 8.5% to 9.5%. Sequencing was carried out using PBMCs. Receptor source: a young man in good health and CMV-seropositive. Each CDR3 is given without its conserved first and last residue. Clone size appears in some rows only: once, few, many, or a class for an expanded clone.

abundance: few; j_gene: TRBJ2-3; v_gene: TRBV9; CDR3aa: ASSPQTSGTDTQY
abundance: .; j_gene: TRBJ1-6; v_gene: TRBV29-1; CDR3aa: SVEVAGKNSPLH
abundance: .; j_gene: TRBJ2-7; v_gene: TRBV19; CDR3aa: ASSSPGQVSSYEQY
abundance: .; j_gene: TRBJ1-2; v_gene: TRBV28; CDR3aa: ASSFGQMNYGYT
abundance: .; j_gene: TRBJ2-5; v_gene: TRBV5-1; CDR3aa: ASSLAAGGIPETQY
abundance: few; j_gene: TRBJ1-2; v_gene: TRBV7-2; CDR3aa: ASSFSGRNYGYT
abundance: once; j_gene: TRBJ2-2; v_gene: TRBV5-1; CDR3aa: ASRYNRANTGELF
abundance: .; j_gene: TRBJ2-7; v_gene: TRBV25-1; CDR3aa: ASSEYGQGIVSEQY
abundance: few; j_gene: TRBJ1-2; v_gene: TRBV30; CDR3aa: AWSLGGAYRYT
abundance: .; j_gene: TRBJ1-1; v_gene: TRBV5-1; CDR3aa: ASSSARGSTEAF
abundance: .; j_gene: TRBJ1-3; v_gene: TRBV28; CDR3aa: ASSFPGQGRVNTIY
abundance: few; j_gene: TRBJ2-1; v_gene: TRBV4-1; CDR3aa: ASSRPTRSYEQF
abundance: .; j_gene: TRBJ1-2; v_gene: TRBV28; CDR3aa: ASSLPRGDREGYT
abundance: .; j_gene: TRBJ2-5; v_gene: TRBV7-2; CDR3aa: ASSLPGQGGETQY
abundance: .; j_gene: TRBJ2-1; v_gene: TRBV5-1; CDR3aa: ASSLYSAGALNEQF
abundance: few; j_gene: TRBJ1-1; v_gene: TRBV6-6; CDR3aa: AITKGGRENTEAF
abundance: .; j_gene: TRBJ2-2; v_gene: TRBV18; CDR3aa: ASSPQALGRTGNRLNTGELF
abundance: .; j_gene: TRBJ1-1; v_gene: TRBV7-2; CDR3aa: ASSFGGQYTEAF
abundance: .; j_gene: TRBJ1-2; v_gene: TRBV6-1; CDR3aa: ASTQEGLNVYGYT
abundance: .; j_gene: TRBJ2-1; v_gene: TRBV19; CDR3aa: ASSKAGTSFNNEQF
abundance: few; j_gene: TRBJ1-5; v_gene: TRBV10-3; CDR3aa: AISPGVRSNQPQH
abundance: once; j_gene: TRBJ1-1; v_gene: TRBV10-2; CDR3aa: ASSRDTYTEAF